Listed below are T cell receptor beta chains from one sample, sequenced in a study of T cells after yellow fever vaccination. TCRdb reprocessed the 5' RACE reads via MiXCR and lists one record per CDR3 protein. The sample lists about 260,000 distinct CDR3 sequences; around 3.5% were seen once. This specimen was PBMCs, taken 15 days after the yellow fever booster vaccination. Receptor source: a man younger than 35 who received the YFV17D yellow fever vaccine. CDR3s leave out the opening cysteine and the closing phenylalanine or tryptophan. Fields, in order: V gene, clone size, CDR3 protein. Clone size reads once, few, many, or a class if the clone is expanded.

v_call: TRBV5-5; clone_size: many; cdr3_aa: ASSFTGPGATNEKLF
v_call: TRBV5-1; clone_size: many; cdr3_aa: ASSWGQSNIGELF
v_call: TRBV4-3; clone_size: many; cdr3_aa: ASSQVERGEETQY
v_call: TRBV4-1; clone_size: many; cdr3_aa: ASSQDLVNSPLH
v_call: TRBV20-1; clone_size: many; cdr3_aa: SANPPGGGSLYNEQF
v_call: TRBV20-1; clone_size: many; cdr3_aa: SASTSYGYT
v_call: TRBV18; clone_size: many; cdr3_aa: ASSLNQAGDTQY
v_call: TRBV5-1; clone_size: many; cdr3_aa: ASRPSTGLYEQY
v_call: TRBV6-6; clone_size: many; cdr3_aa: ASSPPPGFAGELF
v_call: TRBV5-1; clone_size: many; cdr3_aa: ASSEQGSGNTIY
v_call: TRBV18; clone_size: many; cdr3_aa: ASSPPPGQGFGNIQY
v_call: TRBV6-6; clone_size: many; cdr3_aa: ASSPSPNIQY